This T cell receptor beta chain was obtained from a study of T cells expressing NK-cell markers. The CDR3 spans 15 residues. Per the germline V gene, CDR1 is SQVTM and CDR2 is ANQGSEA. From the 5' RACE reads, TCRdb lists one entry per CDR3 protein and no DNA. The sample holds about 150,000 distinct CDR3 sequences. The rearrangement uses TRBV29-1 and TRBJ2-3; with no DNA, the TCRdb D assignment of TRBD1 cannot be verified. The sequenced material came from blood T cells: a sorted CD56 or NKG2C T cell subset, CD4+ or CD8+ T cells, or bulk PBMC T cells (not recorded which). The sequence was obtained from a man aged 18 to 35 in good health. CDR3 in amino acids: CSVPGQGFGADTQYF.